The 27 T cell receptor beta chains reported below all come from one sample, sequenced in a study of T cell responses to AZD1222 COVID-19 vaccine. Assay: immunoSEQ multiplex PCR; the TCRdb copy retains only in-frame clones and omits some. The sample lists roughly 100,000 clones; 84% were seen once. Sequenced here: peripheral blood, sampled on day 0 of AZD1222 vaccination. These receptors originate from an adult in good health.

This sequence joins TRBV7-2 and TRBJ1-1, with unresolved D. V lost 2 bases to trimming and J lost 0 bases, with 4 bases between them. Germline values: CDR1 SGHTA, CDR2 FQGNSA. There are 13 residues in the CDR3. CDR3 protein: CASSLFLNTEAFF. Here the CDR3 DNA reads TGTGCCAGCAGCTTATTCCTGAACACTGAAGCTTTCTTT.

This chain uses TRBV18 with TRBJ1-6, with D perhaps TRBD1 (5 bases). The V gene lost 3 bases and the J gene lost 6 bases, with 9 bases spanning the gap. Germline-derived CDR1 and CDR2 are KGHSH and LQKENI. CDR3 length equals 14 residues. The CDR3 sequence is CASSPQGANSPLHF. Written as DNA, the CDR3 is TGTGCCAGCTCACCTCAAGGGGCTAATTCACCCCTCCACTTT.

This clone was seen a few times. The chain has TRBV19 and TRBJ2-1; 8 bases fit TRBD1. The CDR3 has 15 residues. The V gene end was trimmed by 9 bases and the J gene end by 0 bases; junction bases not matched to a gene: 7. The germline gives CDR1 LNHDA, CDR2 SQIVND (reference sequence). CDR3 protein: CASRRDRSSYNEQFF. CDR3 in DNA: TGTGCCAGCCGAAGGGACAGGAGCTCCTACAATGAGCAGTTCTTC.

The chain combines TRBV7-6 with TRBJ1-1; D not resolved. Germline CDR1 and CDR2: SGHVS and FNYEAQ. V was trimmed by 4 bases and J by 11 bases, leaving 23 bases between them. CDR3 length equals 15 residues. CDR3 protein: CASSSPGLRGPSAFF. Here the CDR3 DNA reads TGTGCCAGCAGCTCCCCGGGCCTACGTGGGCCATCCGCTTTCTTT.

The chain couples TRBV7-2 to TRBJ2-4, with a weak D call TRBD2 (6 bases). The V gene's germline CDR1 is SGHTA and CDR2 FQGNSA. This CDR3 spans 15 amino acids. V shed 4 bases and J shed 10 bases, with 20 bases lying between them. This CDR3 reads CASSSGGTALRIQYF. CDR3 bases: TGTGCCAGCAGCTCGGGCGGGACGGCGCTACGGATTCAGTACTTC.

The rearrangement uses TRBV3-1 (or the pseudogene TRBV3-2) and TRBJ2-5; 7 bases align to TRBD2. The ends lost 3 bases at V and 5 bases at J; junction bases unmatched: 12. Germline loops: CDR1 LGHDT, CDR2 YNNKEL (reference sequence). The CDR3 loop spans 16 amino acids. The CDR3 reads CASSQGLAGHGETQYF. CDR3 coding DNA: TGTGCCAGCAGCCAGGGATTAGCGGGCCATGGGGAGACCCAGTACTTC.

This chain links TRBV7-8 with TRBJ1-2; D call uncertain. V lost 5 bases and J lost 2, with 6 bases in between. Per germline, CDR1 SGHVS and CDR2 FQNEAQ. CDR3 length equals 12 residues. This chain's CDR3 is CASSQQNYGYTF. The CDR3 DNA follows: TGTGCCAGCAGCCAACAAAACTATGGCTACACCTTC.

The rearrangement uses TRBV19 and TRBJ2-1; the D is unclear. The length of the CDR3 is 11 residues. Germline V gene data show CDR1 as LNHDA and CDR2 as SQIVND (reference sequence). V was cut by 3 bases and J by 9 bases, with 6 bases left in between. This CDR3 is CASSILLEQFF. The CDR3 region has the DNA TGTGCCAGTAGTATCTTGCTTGAGCAGTTCTTC.

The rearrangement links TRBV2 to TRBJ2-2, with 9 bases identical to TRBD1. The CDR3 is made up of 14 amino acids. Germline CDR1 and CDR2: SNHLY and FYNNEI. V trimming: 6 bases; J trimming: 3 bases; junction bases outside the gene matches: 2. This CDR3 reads CASRGDRDTGELFF. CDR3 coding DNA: TGTGCCAGCAGAGGGGACAGGGACACCGGGGAGCTGTTTTTT.

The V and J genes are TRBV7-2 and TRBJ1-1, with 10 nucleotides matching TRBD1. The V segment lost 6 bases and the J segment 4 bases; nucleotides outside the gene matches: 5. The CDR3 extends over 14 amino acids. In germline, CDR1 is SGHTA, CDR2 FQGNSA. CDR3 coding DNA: TGTGCCAGCAGGAGACAGGGGGCAGGCACTGAAGCTTTCTTT. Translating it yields CASRRQGAGTEAFF. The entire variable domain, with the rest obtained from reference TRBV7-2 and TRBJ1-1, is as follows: GAGVSQSPSNKVTEKGKDVELRCDPISGHTALYWYRQSLGQGLEFLIYFQGNSAPDKSGLPSDRFSAERTGGSVSTLTIQRTQQEDSAVYLCASRRQGAGTEAFFGQGTRLTVV.

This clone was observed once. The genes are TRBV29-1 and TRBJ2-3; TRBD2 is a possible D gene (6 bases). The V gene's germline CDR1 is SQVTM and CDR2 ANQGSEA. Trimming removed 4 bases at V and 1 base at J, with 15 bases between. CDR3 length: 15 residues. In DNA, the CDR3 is TGCAGCGTTGTGGGCGGGGAGACCGGCACAGATACGCAGTATTTT. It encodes CSVVGGETGTDTQYF.

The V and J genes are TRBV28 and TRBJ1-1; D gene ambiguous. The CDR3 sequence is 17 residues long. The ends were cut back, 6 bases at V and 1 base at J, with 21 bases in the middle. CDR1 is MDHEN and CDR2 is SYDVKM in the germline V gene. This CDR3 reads CASSKPGPTAGNTEAFF. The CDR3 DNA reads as TGTGCCAGCAGCAAACCGGGCCCCACCGCGGGGAACACTGAAGCTTTCTTT.

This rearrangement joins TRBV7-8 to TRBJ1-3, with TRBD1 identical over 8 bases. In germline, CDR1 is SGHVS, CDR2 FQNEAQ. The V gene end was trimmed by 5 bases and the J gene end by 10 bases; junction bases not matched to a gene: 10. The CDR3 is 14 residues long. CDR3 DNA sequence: TGTGCCAGCAGCCGAGGACAGGGAACGACGACCATATATTTT. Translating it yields CASSRGQGTTTIYF.

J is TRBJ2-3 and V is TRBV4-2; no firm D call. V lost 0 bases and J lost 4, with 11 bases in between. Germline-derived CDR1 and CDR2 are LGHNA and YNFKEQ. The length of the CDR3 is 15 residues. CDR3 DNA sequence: TGTGCCAGCAGCCAAGATTTGATTAACGCAGATACGCAGTATTTT. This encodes CASSQDLINADTQYF.

The CDR3 sequence: CATSRGGGSDYGYTF. CDR3 DNA sequence: TGTGCCACCAGCAGGGGAGGGGGTAGTGACTATGGCTACACCTTC. This chain links TRBV15 with TRBJ1-2; tentative D call: TRBD1 (6 bases). This CDR3 contains 15 residues. Germline lookup yields CDR1 LNHNV and CDR2 YYDKDF (reference sequence). V dropped 3 bases and J dropped 3 bases, with 14 bases sitting between them.

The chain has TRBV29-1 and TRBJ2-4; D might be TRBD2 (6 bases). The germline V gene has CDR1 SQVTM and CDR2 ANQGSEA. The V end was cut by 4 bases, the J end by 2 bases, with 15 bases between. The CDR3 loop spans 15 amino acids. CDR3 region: CSVVGGTASKNIQYF. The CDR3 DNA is TGCAGCGTTGTTGGGGGGACTGCGTCCAAAAACATTCAGTACTTC. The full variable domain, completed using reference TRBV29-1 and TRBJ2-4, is SAVISQKPSRDICQRGTSLTIQCQVDSQVTMMFWYRQQPGQSLTLIATANQGSEATYESGFVIDKFPISRPNLTFSTLTVSNMSPEDSSIYLCSVVGGTASKNIQYFGAGTRLSVL.

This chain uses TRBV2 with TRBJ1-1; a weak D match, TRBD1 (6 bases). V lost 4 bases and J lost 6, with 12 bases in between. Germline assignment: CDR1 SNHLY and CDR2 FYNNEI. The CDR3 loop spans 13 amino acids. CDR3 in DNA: TGTGCCAGCAGTGGACAGGTCGTCTCTGAAGCTTTCTTT. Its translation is CASSGQVVSEAFF.

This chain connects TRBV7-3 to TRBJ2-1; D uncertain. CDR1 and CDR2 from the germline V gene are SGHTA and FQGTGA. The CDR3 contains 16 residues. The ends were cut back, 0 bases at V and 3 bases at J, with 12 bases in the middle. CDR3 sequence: CASSLTRSVSYNEQFF. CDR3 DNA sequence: TGTGCCAGCAGCTTAACCAGGAGTGTAAGCTACAATGAGCAGTTCTTC.

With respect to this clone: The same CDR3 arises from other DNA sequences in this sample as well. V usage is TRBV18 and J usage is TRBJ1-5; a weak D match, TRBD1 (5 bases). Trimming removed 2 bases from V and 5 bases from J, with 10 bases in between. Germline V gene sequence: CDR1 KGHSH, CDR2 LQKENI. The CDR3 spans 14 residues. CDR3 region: CASSPTGTDQPQHF. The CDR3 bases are TGTGCCAGCTCACCAACAGGAACCGATCAGCCCCAGCATTTT. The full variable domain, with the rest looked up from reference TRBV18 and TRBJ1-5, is NAGVMQNPRHLVRRRGQEARLRCSPMKGHSHVYWYRQLPEEGLKFMVYLQKENIIDESGMPKERFSAEFPKEGPSILRIQQVVRGDSAAYFCASSPTGTDQPQHFGDGTRLSIL.

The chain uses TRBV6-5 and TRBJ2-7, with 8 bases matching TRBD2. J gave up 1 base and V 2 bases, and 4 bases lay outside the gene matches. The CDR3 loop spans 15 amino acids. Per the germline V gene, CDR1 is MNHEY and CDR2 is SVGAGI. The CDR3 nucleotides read TGTGCCAGCAGTTACCGGGGGGGCGGGTCCTACGAGCAGTACGTC. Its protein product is CASSYRGGGSYEQYV.

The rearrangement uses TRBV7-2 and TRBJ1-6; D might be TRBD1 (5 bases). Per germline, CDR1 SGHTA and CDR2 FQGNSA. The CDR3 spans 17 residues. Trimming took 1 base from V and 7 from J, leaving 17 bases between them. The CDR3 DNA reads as TGTGCCAGCAGCTTAGGTTTTGGGGCAGGGCAAAATTCACCCCTCCACTTT. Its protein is CASSLGFGAGQNSPLHF.

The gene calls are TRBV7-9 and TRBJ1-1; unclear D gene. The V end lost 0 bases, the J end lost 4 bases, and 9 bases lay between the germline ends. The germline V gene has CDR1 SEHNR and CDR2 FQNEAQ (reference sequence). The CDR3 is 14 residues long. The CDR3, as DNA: TGTGCCAGCAGCTTAGCCCTTAGCACCACTGAAGCTTTCTTT. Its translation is CASSLALSTTEAFF.

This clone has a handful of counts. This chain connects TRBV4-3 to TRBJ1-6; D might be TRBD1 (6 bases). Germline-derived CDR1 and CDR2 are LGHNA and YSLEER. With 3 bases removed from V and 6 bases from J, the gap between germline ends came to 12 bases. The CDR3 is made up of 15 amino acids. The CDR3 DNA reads TGCGCCAGCAGCCAGGACAGCATTACTAATTCACCCCTCCACTTT. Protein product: CASSQDSITNSPLHF.

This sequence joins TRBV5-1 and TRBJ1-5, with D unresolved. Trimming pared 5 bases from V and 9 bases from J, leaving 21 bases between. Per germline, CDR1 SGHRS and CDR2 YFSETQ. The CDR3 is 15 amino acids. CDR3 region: CASSLDGLSDRPQHF. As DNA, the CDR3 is TGCGCCAGCAGTCTGGACGGCCTCTCCGATCGGCCCCAGCATTTT.

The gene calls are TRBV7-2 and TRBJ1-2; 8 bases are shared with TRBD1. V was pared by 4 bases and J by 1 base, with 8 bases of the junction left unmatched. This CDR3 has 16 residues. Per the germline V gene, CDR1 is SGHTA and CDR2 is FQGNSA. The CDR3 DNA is TGTGCCAGCAGCTCAACCGGGACAGGCATTAACTATGGCTACACCTTC. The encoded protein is CASSSTGTGINYGYTF.

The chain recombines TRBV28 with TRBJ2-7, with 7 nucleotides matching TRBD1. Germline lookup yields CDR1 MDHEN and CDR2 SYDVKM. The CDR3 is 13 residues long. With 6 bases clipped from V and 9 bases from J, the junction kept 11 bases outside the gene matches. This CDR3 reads CASRYDREWVQYF. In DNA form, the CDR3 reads TGTGCCAGCAGGTATGACAGGGAGTGGGTGCAGTACTTC.

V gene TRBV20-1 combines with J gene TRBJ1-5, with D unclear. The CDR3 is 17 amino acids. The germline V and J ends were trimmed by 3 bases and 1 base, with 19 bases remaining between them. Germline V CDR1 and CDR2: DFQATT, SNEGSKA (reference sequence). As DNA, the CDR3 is TGCAGTGCTAGTAGTAACTTTTTCGGGGTCAGCAATCAGCCCCAGCATTTT. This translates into CSASSNFFGVSNQPQHF.